What follows is one TCR beta chain and its context. It lacks a known antigen. Nothing much larger sits one base from this clone, and base qualities are not available. These data come from a study of blood T cell repertoires in COVID-19 (dated by TCRdb to the early 2020s). Regarding the complete study: Collaborator samples came from the United States, Italy and Spain and covered acute and convalescent phases of COVID-19. The material from the prospective study consisted of cDNA or gDNA derived from T cells, B-cell-depleted T cells, or PBMCs. Deeply sampled blood TCRbeta repertoires from subjects exposed to, actively infected with, or recovered from COVID-19 were included in the dataset. The repertoires were made available in a free public database intended to serve as a resource for research on the immune response to SARS-CoV-2. Samples were obtained from the ongoing ImmuneRACE study (first 160 participants) and from over 1,000 subjects provided by 6 global collaborators. The sample metadata nearly always contained a de-identified subject ID, COVID-19 status, age in years and sex. Where available, HLA class I and class II types were obtained from metadata supplied by the sample provider rather than from assay-based typing. Here is what the overall study found, with its caveats: The quantity of clinical and demographic metadata differed by source and by participant and was supplied without curation.

TCRbeta CDR3 regions were amplified from genomic DNA using the immunoSEQ Assay, a bias-controlled multiplex PCR. The authors' pipeline ran thus. The number of nucleated cells in each sample was estimated by amplification of reference gene primers within the assay. To quantify the absolute abundance of each unique TCRbeta CDR3 rearrangement, sequence reads were collapsed and filtered. For each sample, productive Simpson clonality was calculated as the square root of Simpson's diversity index across productive rearrangements. TCRdb took this table from immuneACCESS and kept in-frame rearrangements with V and J called. Such tables lack part of the clones; where checked against another copy, unresolved V genes explain under half of the gap, and the rest is unexplained. That table supplies the V and J calls and clone size; D and trimming were determined from the DNA. Across this sample there are about 330,000 clones, with 86% seen only once. The top ten constitute more than 9% of the sample.

Relative to germline, V is missing 2 bases and J is missing 6 bases, with 5 bases of the junction outside any gene match. The CDR3, cysteine through phenylalanine, is 15 amino acids long. The CDR3 DNA has 45 bases and is translated from base 1. Per the germline V gene (reference sequence), LNHDA is the CDR1 and SQIVND is the CDR2. Participants in the prospective study were enrolled through a virtual design, were aged 18 to 89 years, and lived in about 25 United States geographic areas. In the prospective study, cohorts were assigned on the basis of participant-reported clinical history obtained from a screening survey and a study questionnaire. ImmuneRACE Cohort 3 recovered participants were defined by two consecutive negative NP/OP PCR tests, healthcare professional clearance, or symptom resolution. In the prospective study, mobile phlebotomists collected whole blood, serum and a nasopharyngeal or oropharyngeal swab from each participant. Additional blood draws and questionnaires over an approximately two-month period could optionally be provided by prospective study participants. Before DNA extraction, blood samples from the prospective study were shipped at room temperature or frozen.

The chain is made from TRBV19 and TRBJ2-1, with 9 bases aligning to TRBD1. Input material: PBMCs or T cells enriched from blood (not recorded which). The TCR originated in a woman younger than 30 who had recovered from COVID-19. The CDR3 protein sequence reads: CASSITGTGSNEQFF. In nucleotides, the sequence is TGTGCCAGTAGTATAACCGGGACAGGGTCCAATGAGCAGTTCTTC.